The 13 T cell receptor beta chains reported below all come from one sample, sequenced in a study of T cell repertoires in cytomegalovirus infection. One entry per CDR3 protein results from TCRdb running MiXCR on the reads. Among some 800,000 distinct CDR3 sequences listed, around a third were seen once. These TCRs are of unknown antigen specificity. Sequencing was performed on cultured CD8+ T cells from PBMCs, taken from culture after CMV antigen stimulation. These TCRs come from a human donor in good health (CMV status not recorded). Some clones in this sample may be carry-over from other donors' samples.

This clonotype occurred many times. The chain carries TRBV12-3 or TRBV12-4 and TRBJ2-3; 8 bases align to TRBD2. The CDR3 length is 16 residues. V gave up 4 bases and J gave up 4 bases; unmatched junction bases: 10. The DNA of the CDR3 is TGTGCCAGCAGTTACGGGACTAGTAGGGAGTCAGATACGCAGTATTTT. Translated: CASSYGTSRESDTQYF.

This clonotype was seen a single time. The chain recombines TRBV6-2 or TRBV6-3 with TRBJ1-1; TRBD1 is a possible D gene (6 bases). Germline assignment: CDR1 MNHEY and CDR2 SVGEGT. The CDR3 extends over 16 amino acids. Deletions cut 1 base from V and 6 bases from J, with 18 bases between. The CDR3 loop reads CASSYLQGWSWPEAFF. DNA for the CDR3: TGTGCCAGCAGTTACTTACAGGGTTGGAGTTGGCCTGAAGCTTTCTTT.

This clonotype has just a few counts. This chain connects TRBV6-5 to TRBJ2-6; tentative D call: TRBD1 (6 bases). The CDR3 extends over 15 amino acids. Germline V gives CDR1 MNHEY, CDR2 SVGAGI. V lost 6 bases and J 2 bases, leaving 11 bases between the germline ends. CDR3 nucleotides: TGTGCCAGCAGCCCAGGGGTAACTGGGGCCAACGTCCTGACTTTC. It is translated as CASSPGVTGANVLTF.

This clonotype was detected a few times. This chain's CDR3 is CASSYLDRVETQYF. The CDR3 DNA follows: TGTGCCAGCAGTTACCTTGACAGGGTGGAGACCCAGTACTTC. The genes are TRBV6-5 and TRBJ2-5, with 7 bases lining up with TRBD1. The CDR3 covers 14 residues. V shed 2 bases, J shed 5 bases, and the junction held 5 bases outside the gene matches. Germline CDR1 MNHEY, CDR2 SVGAGI.

The gene calls are TRBV6-2 or TRBV6-3 and TRBJ1-1, with 8 nucleotides matching TRBD1. Losses at the gene ends were 7 bases for V and 5 bases for J; bases not matched to a gene: 6. The CDR3 is 13 residues long. CDR1 MNHEY and CDR2 SVGEGT come from the germline V gene. This chain's CDR3 is CASKGQVETEAFF. The CDR3 DNA follows: TGTGCCAGCAAGGGACAGGTTGAGACTGAAGCTTTCTTT.

This chain links TRBV13 with TRBJ2-7; a weak D match, TRBD2 (7 bases). The CDR3 is made up of 14 amino acids. Per germline, CDR1 PRHDT and CDR2 FYEKMQ (reference sequence). With 3 bases removed from V and 4 bases from J, the gap between germline ends came to 13 bases. Written as DNA, the CDR3 is TGTGCCAGCAGCTTTTGGGGGAGGGGGTACGAGCAGTACTTC. It is translated as CASSFWGRGYEQYF.

The genes are TRBV6-1 and TRBJ1-1, with D perhaps TRBD1 (5 bases). Trimming removed 6 bases at V and 6 bases at J, with 26 bases between. Germline V gene data show CDR1 as MNHNS and CDR2 as SASEGT. CDR3 size: 17 residues. The CDR3 region has the DNA TGTGCCAGCAGCGAGCGAGACAGTATCTCCGGTTTGGCTGAAGCTTTCTTT. Residues: CASSERDSISGLAEAFF.

This sequence joins TRBV7-3 and TRBJ2-3; no definite D call. The CDR3 runs 15 residues. Germline V gene data show CDR1 as SGHTA and CDR2 as FQGTGA. The V end was cut by 5 bases, the J end by 2 bases, with 14 bases between. Here the CDR3 reads CASSINDGYTDTQYF. The CDR3 DNA reads as TGTGCCAGCAGCATCAATGACGGGTACACAGATACGCAGTATTTT.

The sample holds a few counts of this clonotype. This chain uses TRBV20-1 with TRBJ2-5; 12 bases line up with TRBD2. CDR1 DFQATT and CDR2 SNEGSKA come from the germline V gene (reference sequence). The CDR3 spans 15 residues. The ends lost 0 bases at V and 5 bases at J; junction bases unmatched: 4. In nucleotides, the CDR3 is TGCAGTGCTAGAGATCTAGCGGGGGGGCCGGAGACCCAGTACTTC. It specifies CSARDLAGGPETQYF.

This clonotype was seen ten or more times. V is TRBV7-9 and J is TRBJ1-2; D might be TRBD1 (5 bases). V lost 0 bases and J lost 0, with 8 bases in between. The germline CDR1 and CDR2 sequences are SEHNR and FQNEAQ (reference sequence). The CDR3 covers 15 residues. DNA for the CDR3: TGTGCCAGCAGCTTAGCCGTGACAGCTAACTATGGCTACACCTTC. This codes for CASSLAVTANYGYTF.

This chain joins TRBV20-1 and TRBJ1-2; D may be TRBD1 (6 bases). Germline V gene lookup returns CDR1 DFQATT and CDR2 SNEGSKA (reference sequence). V was trimmed by 4 bases and J by 4 bases, leaving 22 bases between them. The CDR3 has 16 residues. CDR3 region: CSATGQFIPAFYGYTF. The CDR3 nucleotides are TGCAGTGCTACCGGACAGTTTATCCCTGCCTTCTATGGCTACACCTTC.

This clonotype was counted only a few times. The rearrangement joins TRBV3-1 to TRBJ1-4; D uncertain. With 0 bases removed from V and 4 bases from J, the gap between germline ends came to 9 bases. The CDR3 extends over 15 amino acids. The V gene's germline CDR1 is LGHDT and CDR2 YNNKEL (reference sequence). The CDR3 loop reads CASSQDGLGNEKLFF. Here the CDR3 DNA reads TGTGCCAGCAGCCAAGACGGTCTGGGTAATGAAAAACTGTTTTTT.

The V and J genes are TRBV24-1 and TRBJ1-5, with a tentative D call TRBD1 (5 bases). The CDR3 is 15 amino acids. V was trimmed by 3 bases and J by 5 bases, leaving 13 bases between them. In germline, CDR1 is KGHDR, CDR2 SFDVKD. This chain's CDR3 is CATSDRESGHQPQHF. The CDR3 region has the DNA TGTGCCACCAGTGATAGGGAGTCAGGGCATCAGCCCCAGCATTTT.